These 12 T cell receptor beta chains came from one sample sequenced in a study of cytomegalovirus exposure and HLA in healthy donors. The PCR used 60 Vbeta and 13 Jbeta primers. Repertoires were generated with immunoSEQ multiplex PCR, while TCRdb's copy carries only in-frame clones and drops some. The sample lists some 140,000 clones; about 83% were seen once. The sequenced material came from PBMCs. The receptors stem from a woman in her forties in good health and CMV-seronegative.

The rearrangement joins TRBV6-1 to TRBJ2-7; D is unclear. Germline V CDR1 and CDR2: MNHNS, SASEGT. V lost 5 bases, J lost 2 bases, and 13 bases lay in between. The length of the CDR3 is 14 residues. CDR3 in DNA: TGTGCCAGCAGTACCCGCGGTCATCCCTACGAGCAGTACTTC. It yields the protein CASSTRGHPYEQYF.

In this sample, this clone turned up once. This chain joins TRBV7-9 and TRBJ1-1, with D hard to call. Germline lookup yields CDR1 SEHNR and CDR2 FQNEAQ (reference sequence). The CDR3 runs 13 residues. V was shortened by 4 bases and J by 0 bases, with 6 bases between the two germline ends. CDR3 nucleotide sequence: TGTGCCAGCAGCTCCCCTGTGAACACTGAAGCTTTCTTT. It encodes CASSSPVNTEAFF.

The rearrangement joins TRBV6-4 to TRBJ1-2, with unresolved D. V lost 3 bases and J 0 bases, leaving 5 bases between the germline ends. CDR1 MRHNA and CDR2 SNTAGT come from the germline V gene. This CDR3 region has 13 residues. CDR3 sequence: CASSEGANYGYTF. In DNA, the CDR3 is TGTGCCAGCAGTGAGGGAGCTAACTATGGCTACACCTTC.

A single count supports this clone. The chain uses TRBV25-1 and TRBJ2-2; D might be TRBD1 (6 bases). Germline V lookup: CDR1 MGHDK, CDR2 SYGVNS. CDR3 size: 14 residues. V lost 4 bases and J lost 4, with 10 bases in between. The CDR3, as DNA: TGTGCCAGCAGTGGTCAGGGGAGCACCGGGGAGCTGTTTTTT. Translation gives CASSGQGSTGELFF. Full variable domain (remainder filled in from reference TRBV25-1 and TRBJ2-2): EADIYQTPRYLVIGTGKKITLECSQTMGHDKMYWYQQDPGMELHLIHYSYGVNSTEKGDLSSESTVSRIRTEHFPLTLESARPSHTSQYLCASSGQGSTGELFFGEGSRLTVL.

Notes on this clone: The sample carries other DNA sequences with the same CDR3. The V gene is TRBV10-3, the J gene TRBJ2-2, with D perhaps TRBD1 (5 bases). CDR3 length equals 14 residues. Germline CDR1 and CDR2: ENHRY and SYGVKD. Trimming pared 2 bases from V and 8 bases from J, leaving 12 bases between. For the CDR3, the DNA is TGTGCCATCAGTGAGGGGCAGGGAACAGGGGAGCTGTTTTTT. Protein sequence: CAISEGQGTGELFF.

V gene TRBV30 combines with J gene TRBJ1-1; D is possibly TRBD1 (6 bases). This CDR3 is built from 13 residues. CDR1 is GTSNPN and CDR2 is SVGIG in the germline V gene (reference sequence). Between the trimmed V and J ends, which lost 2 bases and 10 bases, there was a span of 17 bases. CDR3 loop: CAWSRNNRDRAFF. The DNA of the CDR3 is TGTGCCTGGAGTAGAAATAACAGGGATCGAGCTTTCTTT.

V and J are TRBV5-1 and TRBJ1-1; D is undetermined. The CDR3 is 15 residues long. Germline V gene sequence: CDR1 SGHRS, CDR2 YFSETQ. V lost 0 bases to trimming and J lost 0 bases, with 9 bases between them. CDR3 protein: CASSLGPGMNTEAFF. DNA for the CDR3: TGCGCCAGCAGCTTGGGTCCAGGTATGAACACTGAAGCTTTCTTT.

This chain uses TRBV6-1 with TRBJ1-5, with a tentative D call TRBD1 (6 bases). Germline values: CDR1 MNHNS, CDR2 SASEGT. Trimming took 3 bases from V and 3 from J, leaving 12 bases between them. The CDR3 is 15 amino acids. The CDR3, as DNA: TGTGCCAGCAGTGAGAACAGGGTCTCCAATCAGCCCCAGCATTTT. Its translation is CASSENRVSNQPQHF.

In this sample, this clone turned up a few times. CDR3 nucleotides: TGCGCCAGCAGCTTGGCAGGGGAGACTGAAGCTTTCTTT. Its translation: CASSLAGETEAFF. J is TRBJ1-1 and V is TRBV5-1, with D maybe TRBD1 (6 bases). Germline loops: CDR1 SGHRS, CDR2 YFSETQ. This CDR3 comprises 13 residues. V dropped 0 bases and J dropped 5 bases, with 8 bases sitting between them.

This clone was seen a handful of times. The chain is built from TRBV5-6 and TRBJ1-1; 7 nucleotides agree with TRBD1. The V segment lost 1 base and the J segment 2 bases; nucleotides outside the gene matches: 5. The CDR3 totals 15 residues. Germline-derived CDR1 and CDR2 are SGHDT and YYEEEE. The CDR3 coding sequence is TGTGCCAGCAGCTTGCCGCAGGGGGGTAACACTGAAGCTTTCTTT. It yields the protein CASSLPQGGNTEAFF.

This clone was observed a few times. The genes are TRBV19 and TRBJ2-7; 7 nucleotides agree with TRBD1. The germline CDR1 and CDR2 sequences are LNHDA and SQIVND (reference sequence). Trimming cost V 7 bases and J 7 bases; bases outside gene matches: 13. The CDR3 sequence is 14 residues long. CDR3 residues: CASKGGQEGGEQYF. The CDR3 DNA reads TGTGCCAGTAAAGGAGGACAGGAAGGTGGAGAGCAGTACTTC.

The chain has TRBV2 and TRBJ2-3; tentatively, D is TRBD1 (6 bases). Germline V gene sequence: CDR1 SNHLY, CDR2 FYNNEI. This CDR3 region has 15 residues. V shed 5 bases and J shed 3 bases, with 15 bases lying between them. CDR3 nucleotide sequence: TGTGCCAGCAGTTTGGACAGAGGGGAGACAGATACGCAGTATTTT. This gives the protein CASSLDRGETDTQYF. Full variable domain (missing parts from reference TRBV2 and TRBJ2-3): EPEVTQTPSHQVTQMGQEVILRCVPISNHLYFYWYRQILGQKVEFLVSFYNNEISEKSEIFDDQFSVERPDGSNFTLKIRSTKLEDSAMYFCASSLDRGETDTQYFGPGTRLTVL.